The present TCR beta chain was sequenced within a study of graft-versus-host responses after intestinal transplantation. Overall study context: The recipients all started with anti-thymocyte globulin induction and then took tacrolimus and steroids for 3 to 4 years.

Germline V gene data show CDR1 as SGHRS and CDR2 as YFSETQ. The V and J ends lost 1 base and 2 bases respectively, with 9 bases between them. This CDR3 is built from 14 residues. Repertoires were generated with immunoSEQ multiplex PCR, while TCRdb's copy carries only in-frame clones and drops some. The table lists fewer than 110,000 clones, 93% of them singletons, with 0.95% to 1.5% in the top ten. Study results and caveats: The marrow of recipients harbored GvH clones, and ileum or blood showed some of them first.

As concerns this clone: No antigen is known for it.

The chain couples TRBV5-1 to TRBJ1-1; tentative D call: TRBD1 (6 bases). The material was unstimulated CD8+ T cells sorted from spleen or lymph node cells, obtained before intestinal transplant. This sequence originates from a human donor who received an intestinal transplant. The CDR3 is CASSLLDSNTEAFF. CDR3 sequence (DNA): TGCGCCAGCAGCTTGTTGGACAGCAACACTGAAGCTTTCTTT.